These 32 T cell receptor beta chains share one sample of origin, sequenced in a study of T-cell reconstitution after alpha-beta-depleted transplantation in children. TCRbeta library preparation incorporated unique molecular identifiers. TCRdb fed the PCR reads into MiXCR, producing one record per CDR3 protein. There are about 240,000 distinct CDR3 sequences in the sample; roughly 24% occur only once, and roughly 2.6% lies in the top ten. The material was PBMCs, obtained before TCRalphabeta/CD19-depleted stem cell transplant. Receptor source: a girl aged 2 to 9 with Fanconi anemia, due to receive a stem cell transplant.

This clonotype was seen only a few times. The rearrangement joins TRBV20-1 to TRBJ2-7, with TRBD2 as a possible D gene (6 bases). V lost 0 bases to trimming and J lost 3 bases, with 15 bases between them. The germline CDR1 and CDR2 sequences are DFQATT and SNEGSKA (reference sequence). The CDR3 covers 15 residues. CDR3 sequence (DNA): TGCAGTGCTAGAGATCGTGGAGGGGTGGGCTACGAGCAGTACTTC. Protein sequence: CSARDRGGVGYEQYF.

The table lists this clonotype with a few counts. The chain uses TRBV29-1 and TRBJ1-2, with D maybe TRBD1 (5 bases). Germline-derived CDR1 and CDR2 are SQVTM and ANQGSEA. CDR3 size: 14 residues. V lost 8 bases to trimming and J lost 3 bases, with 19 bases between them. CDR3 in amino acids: CSTWGRGGYYGYTF. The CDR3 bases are TGCAGCACCTGGGGGAGGGGCGGCTACTATGGCTACACCTTC.

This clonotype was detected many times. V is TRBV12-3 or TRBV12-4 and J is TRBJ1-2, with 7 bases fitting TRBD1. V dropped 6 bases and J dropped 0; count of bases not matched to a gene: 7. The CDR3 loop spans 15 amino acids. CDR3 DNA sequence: TGTGCCAGCAGACCACCCGGGACAGCTAACTATGGCTACACCTTC. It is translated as CASRPPGTANYGYTF.

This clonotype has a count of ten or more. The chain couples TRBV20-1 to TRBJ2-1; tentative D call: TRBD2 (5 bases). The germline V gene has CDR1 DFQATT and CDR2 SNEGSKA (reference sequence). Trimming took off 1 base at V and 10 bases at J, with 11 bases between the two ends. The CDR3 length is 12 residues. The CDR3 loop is CSARAEVAEQFF. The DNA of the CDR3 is TGCAGTGCTAGAGCGGAGGTAGCGGAGCAGTTCTTC.

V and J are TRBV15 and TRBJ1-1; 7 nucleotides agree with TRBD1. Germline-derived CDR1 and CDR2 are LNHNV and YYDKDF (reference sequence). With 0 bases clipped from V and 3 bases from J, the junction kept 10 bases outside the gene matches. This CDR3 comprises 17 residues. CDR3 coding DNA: TGTGCCACCAGCAGAGATTTAGGGGGCGATTTGTACACTGAAGCTTTCTTT. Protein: CATSRDLGGDLYTEAFF.

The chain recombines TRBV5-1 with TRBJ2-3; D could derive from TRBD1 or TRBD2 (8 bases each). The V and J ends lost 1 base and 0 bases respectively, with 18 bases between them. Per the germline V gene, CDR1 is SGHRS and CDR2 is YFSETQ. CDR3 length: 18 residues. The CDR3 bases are TGCGCCAGCAGCTTGTCGGGAGGGACAGGAGCTAGCACAGATACGCAGTATTTT. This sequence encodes CASSLSGGTGASTDTQYF.

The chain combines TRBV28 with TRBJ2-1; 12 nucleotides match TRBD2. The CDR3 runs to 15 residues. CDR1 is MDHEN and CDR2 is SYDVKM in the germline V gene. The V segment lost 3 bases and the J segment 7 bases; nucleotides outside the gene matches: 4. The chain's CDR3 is CASSFLAGGPNEQFF. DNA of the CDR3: TGTGCCAGCAGTTTCCTAGCGGGGGGGCCGAATGAGCAGTTCTTC.

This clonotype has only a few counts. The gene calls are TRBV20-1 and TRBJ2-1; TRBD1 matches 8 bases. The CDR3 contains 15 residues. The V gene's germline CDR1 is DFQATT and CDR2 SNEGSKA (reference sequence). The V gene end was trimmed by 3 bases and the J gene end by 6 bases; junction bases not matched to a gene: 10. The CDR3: CSARPDRVGGNEQFF. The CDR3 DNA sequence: TGCAGTGCTAGGCCGGACAGGGTAGGGGGCAATGAGCAGTTCTTC.

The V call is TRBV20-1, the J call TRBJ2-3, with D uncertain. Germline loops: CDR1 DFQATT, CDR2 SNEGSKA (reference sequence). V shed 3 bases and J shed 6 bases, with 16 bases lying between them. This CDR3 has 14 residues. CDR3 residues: CSASLPYRGDTQYF. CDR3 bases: TGCAGTGCTAGCCTCCCTTATAGAGGCGATACGCAGTATTTT.

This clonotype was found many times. The CDR3 loop reads CSARRGPSRSEQFF. CDR3 coding DNA: TGCAGTGCTAGGAGGGGACCGTCAAGGAGTGAGCAGTTCTTC. The genes are TRBV20-1 and TRBJ2-1; D assignment may be TRBD1 or TRBD2 (5 bases each). CDR1 and CDR2 (germline): DFQATT, SNEGSKA (reference sequence). CDR3 length: 14 amino acids. Deletions cut 3 bases from V and 9 bases from J, with 18 bases between.

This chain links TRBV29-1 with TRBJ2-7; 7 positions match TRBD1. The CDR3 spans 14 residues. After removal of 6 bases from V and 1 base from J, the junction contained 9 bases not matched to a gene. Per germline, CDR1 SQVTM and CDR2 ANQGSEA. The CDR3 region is CSVVRPDRSYEQYF. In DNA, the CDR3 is TGCAGCGTGGTACGCCCGGACAGGTCCTACGAGCAGTACTTC.

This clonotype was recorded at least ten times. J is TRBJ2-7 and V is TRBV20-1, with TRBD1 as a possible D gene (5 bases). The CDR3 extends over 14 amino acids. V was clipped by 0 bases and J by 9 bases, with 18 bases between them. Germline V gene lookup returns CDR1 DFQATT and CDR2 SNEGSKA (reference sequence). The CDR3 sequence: CSAREHVRVAGQYF. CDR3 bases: TGCAGTGCTAGAGAGCACGTCAGGGTCGCAGGGCAGTACTTC.

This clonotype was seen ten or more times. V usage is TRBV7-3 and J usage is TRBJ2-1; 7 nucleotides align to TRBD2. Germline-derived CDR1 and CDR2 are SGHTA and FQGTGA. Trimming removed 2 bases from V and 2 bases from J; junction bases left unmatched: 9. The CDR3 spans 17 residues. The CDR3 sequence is CASSLWKGGSAYNEQFF. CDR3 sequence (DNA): TGTGCCAGCAGCTTATGGAAAGGCGGGAGTGCCTACAATGAGCAGTTCTTC. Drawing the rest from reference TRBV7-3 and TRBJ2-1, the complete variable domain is GAGVSQTPSNKVTEKGKYVELRCDPISGHTALYWYRQSLGQGPEFLIYFQGTGAADDSGLPNDRFFAVRPEGSVSTLKIQRTERGDSAVYLCASSLWKGGSAYNEQFFGPGTRLTVL.

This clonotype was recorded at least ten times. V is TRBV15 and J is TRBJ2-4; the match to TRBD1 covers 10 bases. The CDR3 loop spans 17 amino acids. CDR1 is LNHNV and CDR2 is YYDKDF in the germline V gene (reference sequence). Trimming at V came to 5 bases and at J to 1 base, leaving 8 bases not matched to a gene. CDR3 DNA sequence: TGTGCCACCAGCCCCCGACCGGGACAGGGGGCCAAAAACATTCAGTACTTC. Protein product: CATSPRPGQGAKNIQYF.

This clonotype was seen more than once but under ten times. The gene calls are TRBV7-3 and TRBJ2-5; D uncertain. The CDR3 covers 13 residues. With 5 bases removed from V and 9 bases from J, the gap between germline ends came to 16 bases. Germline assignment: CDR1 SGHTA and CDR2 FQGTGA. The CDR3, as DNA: TGTGCCAGCAGCCCCTCCCCGTCAAGTTCCCAGTACTTC. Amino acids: CASSPSPSSSQYF.

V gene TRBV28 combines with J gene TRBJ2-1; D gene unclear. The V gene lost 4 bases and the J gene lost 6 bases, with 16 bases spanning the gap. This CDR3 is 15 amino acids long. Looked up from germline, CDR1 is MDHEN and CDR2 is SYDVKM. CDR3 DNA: TGTGCCAGCAGTTCCAGCAAGTCAGTCTCCAATGAGCAGTTCTTC. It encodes CASSSSKSVSNEQFF.

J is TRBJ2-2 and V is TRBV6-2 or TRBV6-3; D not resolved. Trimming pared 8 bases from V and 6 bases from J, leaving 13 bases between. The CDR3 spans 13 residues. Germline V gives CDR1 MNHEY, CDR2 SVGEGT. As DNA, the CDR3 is TGTGCCAGCTGGGATCGAATGGCCGGGGAGCTGTTTTTT. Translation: CASWDRMAGELFF.

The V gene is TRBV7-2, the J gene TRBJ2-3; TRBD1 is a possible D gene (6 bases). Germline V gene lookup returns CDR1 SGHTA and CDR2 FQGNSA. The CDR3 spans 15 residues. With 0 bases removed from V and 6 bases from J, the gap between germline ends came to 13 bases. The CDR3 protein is CASSLATGNGDTQYF. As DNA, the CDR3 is TGTGCCAGCAGCTTAGCTACAGGGAATGGGGATACGCAGTATTTT.

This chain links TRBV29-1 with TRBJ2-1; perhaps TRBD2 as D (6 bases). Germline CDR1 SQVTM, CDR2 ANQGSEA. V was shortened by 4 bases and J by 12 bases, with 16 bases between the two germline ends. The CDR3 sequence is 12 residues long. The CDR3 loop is CSVVSSVFAQFF. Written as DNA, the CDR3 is TGCAGCGTTGTTTCTAGCGTCTTTGCGCAGTTCTTC.

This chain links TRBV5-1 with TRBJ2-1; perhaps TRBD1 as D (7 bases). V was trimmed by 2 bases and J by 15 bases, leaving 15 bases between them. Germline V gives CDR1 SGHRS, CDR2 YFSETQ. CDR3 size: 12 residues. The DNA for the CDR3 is TGCGCCAGCAGCTTCCAAGGAGGGGGCCTGTTCTTC. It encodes CASSFQGGGLFF.

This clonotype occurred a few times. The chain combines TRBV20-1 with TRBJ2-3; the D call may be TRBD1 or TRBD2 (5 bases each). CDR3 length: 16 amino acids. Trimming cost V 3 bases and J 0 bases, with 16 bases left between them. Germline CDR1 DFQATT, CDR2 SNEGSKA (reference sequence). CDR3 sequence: CSARGPGRSSTDTQYF. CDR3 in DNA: TGCAGTGCTAGGGGGCCGGGACGATCTAGCACAGATACGCAGTATTTT.

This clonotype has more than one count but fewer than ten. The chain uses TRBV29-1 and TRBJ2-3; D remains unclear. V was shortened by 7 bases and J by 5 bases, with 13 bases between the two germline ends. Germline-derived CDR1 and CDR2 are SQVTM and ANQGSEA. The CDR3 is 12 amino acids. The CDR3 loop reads CSGVHNRDTQYF. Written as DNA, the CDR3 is TGCAGCGGTGTGCACAACAGAGATACGCAGTATTTT.

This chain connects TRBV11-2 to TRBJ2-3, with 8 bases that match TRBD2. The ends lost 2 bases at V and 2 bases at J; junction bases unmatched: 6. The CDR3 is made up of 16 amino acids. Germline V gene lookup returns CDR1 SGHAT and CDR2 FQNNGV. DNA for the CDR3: TGTGCCAGCAGCTTAAGGACGGGAGGGCCCACAGATACGCAGTATTTT. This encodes CASSLRTGGPTDTQYF.

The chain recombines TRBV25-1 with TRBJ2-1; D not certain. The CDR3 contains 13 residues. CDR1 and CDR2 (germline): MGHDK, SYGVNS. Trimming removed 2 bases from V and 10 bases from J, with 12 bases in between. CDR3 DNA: TGTGCCAGCAGTGAAGGTGGCGCGGCGGAGCAGTTCTTC. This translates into CASSEGGAAEQFF.

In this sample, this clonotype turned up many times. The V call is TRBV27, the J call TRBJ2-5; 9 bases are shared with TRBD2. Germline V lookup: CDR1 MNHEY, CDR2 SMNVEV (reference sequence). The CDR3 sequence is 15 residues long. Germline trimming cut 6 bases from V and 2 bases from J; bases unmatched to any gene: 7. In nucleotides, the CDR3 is TGTGCCAGCAGACGAGGGACTAGCCTTCAAGAGACCCAGTACTTC. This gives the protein CASRRGTSLQETQYF.

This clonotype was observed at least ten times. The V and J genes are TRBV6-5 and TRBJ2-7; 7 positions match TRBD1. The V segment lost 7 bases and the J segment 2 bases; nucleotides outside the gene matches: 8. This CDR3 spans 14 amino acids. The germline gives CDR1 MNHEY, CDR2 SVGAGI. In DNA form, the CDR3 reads TGTGCCAGCATGGGGACCACAGGGGCCTACGAGCAGTACTTC. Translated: CASMGTTGAYEQYF.

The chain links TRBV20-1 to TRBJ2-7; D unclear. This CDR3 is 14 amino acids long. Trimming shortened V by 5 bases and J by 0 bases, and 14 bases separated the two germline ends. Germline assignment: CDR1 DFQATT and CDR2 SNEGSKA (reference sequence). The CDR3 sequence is CSAEPSDNSYEQYF. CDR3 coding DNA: TGCAGTGCTGAGCCCAGCGACAACTCCTACGAGCAGTACTTC.

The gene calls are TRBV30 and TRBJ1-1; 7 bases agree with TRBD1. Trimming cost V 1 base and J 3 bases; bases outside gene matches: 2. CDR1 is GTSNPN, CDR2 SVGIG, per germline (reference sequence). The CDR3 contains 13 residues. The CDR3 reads CAWSEGADTEAFF. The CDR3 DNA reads TGTGCCTGGAGTGAGGGGGCAGACACTGAAGCTTTCTTT.

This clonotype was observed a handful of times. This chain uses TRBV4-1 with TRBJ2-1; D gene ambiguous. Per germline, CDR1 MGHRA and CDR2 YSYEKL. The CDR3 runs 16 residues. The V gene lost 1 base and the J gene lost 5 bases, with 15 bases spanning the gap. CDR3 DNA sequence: TGCGCCAGCAGCCAAGGCCACGCTCAGATCCACAATGAGCAGTTCTTC. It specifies CASSQGHAQIHNEQFF.

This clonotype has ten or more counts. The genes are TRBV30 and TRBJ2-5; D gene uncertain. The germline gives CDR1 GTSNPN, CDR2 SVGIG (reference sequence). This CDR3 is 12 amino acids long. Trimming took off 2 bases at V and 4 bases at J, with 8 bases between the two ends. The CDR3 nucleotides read TGTGCCTGGAGTTTGGTAGGAGAGACCCAGTACTTC. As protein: CAWSLVGETQYF.

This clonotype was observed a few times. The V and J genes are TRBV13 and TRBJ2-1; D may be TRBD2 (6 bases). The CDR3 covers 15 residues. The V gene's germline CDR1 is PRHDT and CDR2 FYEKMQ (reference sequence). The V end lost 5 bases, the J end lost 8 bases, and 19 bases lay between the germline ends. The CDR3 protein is CASSPRMSTGDEQFF. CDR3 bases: TGTGCCAGCAGCCCCCGGATGTCAACGGGGGATGAGCAGTTCTTC. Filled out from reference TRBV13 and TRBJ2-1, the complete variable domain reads AAGVIQSPRHLIKEKRETATLKCYPIPRHDTVYWYQQGPGQDPQFLISFYEKMQSDKGSIPDRFSAQQFSDYHSELNMSSLELGDSALYFCASSPRMSTGDEQFFGPGTRLTVL.

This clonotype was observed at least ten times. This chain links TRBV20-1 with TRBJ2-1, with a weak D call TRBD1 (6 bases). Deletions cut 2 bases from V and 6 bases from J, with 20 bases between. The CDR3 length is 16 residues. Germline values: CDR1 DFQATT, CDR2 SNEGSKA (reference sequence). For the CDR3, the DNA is TGCAGTGCTAGACAACTCAGGGGTCCAATCTCCAATGAGCAGTTCTTC. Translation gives CSARQLRGPISNEQFF.